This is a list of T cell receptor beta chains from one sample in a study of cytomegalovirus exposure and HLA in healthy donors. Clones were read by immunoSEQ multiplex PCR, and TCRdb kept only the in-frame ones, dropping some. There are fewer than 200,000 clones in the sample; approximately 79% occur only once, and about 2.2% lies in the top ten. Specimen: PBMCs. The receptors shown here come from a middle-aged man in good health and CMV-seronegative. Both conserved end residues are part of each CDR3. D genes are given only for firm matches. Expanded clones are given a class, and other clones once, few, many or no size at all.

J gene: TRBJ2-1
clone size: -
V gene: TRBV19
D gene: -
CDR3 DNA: TGTGCCAGTAGTATAAGCAGCGGCTTTGAGCAGTTCTTC
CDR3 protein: CASSISSGFEQFF

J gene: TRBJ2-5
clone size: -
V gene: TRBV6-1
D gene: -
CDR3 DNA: TGTGCCAGCATGAGAAGTTTCAGGGAGACCCAGTACTTC
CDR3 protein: CASMRSFRETQYF

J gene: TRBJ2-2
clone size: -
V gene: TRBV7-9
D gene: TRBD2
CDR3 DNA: TGTGCCAGCAGCTTAGGACTAGCGGGATACACCGGGGAGCTGTTTTTT
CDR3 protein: CASSLGLAGYTGELFF

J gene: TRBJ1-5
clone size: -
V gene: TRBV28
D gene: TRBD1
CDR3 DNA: TGTGCCAGCAGTGCTAACAGGGGCAAGCATTTT
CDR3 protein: CASSANRGKHF

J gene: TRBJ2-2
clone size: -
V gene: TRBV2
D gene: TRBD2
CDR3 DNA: TGTGCCAGCAGTAGACTAGCGGGGGTATCCGGGGAGCTGTTTTTT
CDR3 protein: CASSRLAGVSGELFF

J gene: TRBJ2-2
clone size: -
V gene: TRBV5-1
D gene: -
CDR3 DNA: TGCGCCAGCAGCTTGGGCAGGGTTAACACCGGGGAGCTGTTTTTT
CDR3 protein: CASSLGRVNTGELFF

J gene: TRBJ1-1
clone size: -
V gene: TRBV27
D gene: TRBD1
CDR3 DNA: TGTGCCAGCAGTTACTTAGGGACAGGGTTGAACACTGAAGCTTTCTTT
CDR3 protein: CASSYLGTGLNTEAFF

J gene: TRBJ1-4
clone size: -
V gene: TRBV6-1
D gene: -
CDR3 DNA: TGTGCCAGCAGTGAAGGGAGGCATAATGAAAAACTGTTTTTT
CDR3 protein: CASSEGRHNEKLFF

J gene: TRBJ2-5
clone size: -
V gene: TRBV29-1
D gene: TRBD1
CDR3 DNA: TGCAGCGTACCCGGGACAGGGGAAGAGACCCAGTACTTC
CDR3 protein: CSVPGTGEETQYF

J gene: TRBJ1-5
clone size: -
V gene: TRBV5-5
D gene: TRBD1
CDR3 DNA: TGTGCCAGCAGCAAGGACTGGACAGGGATTGGCAATCAGCCCCAGCATTTT
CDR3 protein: CASSKDWTGIGNQPQHF

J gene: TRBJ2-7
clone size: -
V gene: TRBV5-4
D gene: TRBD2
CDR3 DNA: TGTGCCAGCAGTTTAGGGCCACTAGCGGGGACCTACGAGCAGTACTTC
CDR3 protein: CASSLGPLAGTYEQYF

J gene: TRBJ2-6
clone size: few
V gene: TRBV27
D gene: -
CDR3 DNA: TGTGCCAGCAGTTATGGGGGAGGTTCTGGTGGGGCCAACGGCCTGACTTTC
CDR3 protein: CASSYGGGSGGANGLTF

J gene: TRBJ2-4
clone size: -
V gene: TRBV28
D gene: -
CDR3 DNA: TGTGCCAGCAGTTTAAGCTTCCTGGCAGAGGAGTACTTC
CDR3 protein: CASSLSFLAEEYF

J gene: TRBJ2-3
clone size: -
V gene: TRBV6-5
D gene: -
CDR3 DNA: TGTGCCAGCAGTTACAACAGGGGCACAGATACGCAGTATTTT
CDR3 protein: CASSYNRGTDTQYF

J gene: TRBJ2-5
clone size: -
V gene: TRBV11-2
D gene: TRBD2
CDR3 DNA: TGTGCCAGCAGCTTAGCCCGACTAGCGGGAGTGTCCGGAGAGACCCAGTACTTC
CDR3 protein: CASSLARLAGVSGETQYF

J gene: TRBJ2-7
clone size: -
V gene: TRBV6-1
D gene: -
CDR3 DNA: TGTGCCAGCAGTGACGACAGGTATTCCTACGAGCAGTACTTC
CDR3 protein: CASSDDRYSYEQYF

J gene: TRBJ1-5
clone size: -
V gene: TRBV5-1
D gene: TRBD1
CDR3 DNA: TGCGCCAGCAGCCAGGGGGGTGACAATCAGCCCCAGCATTTT
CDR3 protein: CASSQGGDNQPQHF

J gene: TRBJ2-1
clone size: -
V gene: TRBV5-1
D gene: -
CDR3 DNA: TGCGCCAGCAGCTTGGTTGTGGGCGACAATGAGCAGTTCTTC
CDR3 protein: CASSLVVGDNEQFF

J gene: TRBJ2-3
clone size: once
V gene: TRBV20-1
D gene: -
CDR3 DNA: TGCAGTGCTAGAGACGCAGATACGCAGTATTTT
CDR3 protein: CSARDADTQYF

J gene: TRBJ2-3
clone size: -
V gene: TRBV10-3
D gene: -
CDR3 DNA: TGTGCCACCTCGAGCGGGCCTGGCACAGATACGCAGTATTTT
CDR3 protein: CATSSGPGTDTQYF

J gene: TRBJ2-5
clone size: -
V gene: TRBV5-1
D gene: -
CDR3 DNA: TGCGCCAGCAGCCCGGACCCAGGGTCCCGCGAGACCCAGTACTTC
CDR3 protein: CASSPDPGSRETQYF

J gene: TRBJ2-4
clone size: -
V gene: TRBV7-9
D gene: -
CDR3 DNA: TGTGCCAGCAGCTCCGCCGACCGGGAAGCCAAAAACATTCAGTACTTC
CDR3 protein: CASSSADREAKNIQYF

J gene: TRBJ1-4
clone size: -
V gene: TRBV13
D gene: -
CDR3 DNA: TGTGCCAGCAGCTTAGAGGCGGGGGCGGGAAGTAGGGTTAATGAAAAACTGTTTTTT
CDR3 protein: CASSLEAGAGSRVNEKLFF

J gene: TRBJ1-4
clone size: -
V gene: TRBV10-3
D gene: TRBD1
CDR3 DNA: TGTGCCATCAGTGCCACCGGGACAGACAATGAAAAACTGTTTTTT
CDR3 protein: CAISATGTDNEKLFF